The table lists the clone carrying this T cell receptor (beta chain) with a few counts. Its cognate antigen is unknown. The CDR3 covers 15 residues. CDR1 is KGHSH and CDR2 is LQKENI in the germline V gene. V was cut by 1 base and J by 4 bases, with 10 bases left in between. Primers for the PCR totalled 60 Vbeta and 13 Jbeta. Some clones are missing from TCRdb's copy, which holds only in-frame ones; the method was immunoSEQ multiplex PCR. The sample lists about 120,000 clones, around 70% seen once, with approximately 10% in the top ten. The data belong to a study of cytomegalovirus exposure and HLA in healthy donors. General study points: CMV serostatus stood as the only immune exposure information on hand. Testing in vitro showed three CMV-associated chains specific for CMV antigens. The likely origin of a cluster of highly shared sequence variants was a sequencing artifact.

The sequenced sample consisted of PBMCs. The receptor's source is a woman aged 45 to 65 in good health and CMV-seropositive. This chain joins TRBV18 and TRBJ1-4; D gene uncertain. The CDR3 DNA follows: TGTGCCAGCTCACCACTTGACGGGAGTAATGAAAAACTGTTTTTT. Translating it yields CASSPLDGSNEKLFF.